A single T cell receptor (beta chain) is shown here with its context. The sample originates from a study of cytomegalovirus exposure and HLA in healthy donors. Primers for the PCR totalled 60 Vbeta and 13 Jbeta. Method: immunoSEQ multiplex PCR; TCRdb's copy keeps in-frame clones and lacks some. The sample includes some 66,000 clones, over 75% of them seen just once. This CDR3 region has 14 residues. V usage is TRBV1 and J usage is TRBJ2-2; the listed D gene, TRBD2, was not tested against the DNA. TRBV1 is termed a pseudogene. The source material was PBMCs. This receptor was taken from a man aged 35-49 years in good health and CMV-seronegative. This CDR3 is CTSTGTSSTGELFF. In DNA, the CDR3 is TGCACCAGCACTGGGACTAGCAGCACCGGGGAGCTGTTTTTT.